The T cell receptor beta chain under discussion was sequenced for a study of siplizumab effects on memory and regulatory T cells. V lost 0 bases and J 7 bases, leaving 10 bases between the germline ends. Per germline, CDR1 GTSNPN and CDR2 SVGIG (reference sequence). CDR3 length: 12 amino acids. Produced via immunoSEQ multiplex PCR; TCRdb's table is partial and in-frame only. Counted here are 65,000 to 85,000 clones, 85% to 95% occurring once; the ten biggest clones make up about 4.5%. The receptor comes from a human donor in good health. The sample taken for sequencing was CD8+ T cells sorted from blood. The chain has TRBV30 and TRBJ2-7; D gene ambiguous. The CDR3 coding sequence is TGTGCCTGGAGTGTACTCGTGAGAGAGCAGTACTTC. Protein product: CAWSVLVREQYF.